Listed below are T cell receptor beta chains from one sample, sequenced in a study of cytomegalovirus exposure and HLA in healthy donors. This table comes from immunoSEQ multiplex PCR, and its TCRdb copy is limited to in-frame clones, with some not included. The table for this sample gives 50,000 to 60,000 clones. Sequences were obtained from PBMCs. The receptors were gathered from a woman aged 45-65 years in good health and CMV-seropositive. The CDR3 runs from the conserved cysteine through the conserved F or W. D genes are given only for firm matches.

j_call d_call v_call cdr3_aa cdr3_nt
TRBJ1-1 . TRBV5-4 CASRPMDTLSTEAFF TGTGCCAGCAGACCTATGGACACGTTGAGCACTGAAGCTTTCTTT
TRBJ1-3 . TRBV19 CASASGSSGNTIYF TGTGCCAGCGCGAGCGGGAGCTCTGGAAACACCATATATTTT
TRBJ1-2 . TRBV6-5 CATLKRTEKAGYTF TGTGCCACCTTGAAGAGGACAGAAAAGGCTGGCTACACCTTC
TRBJ1-1 . TRBV2 CASKRVTGNTEAFF TGTGCCAGCAAACGGGTAACAGGGAACACTGAAGCTTTCTTT
TRBJ2-5 . TRBV29-1 CSVEGSQETQYF TGCAGCGTTGAGGGCAGCCAAGAGACCCAGTACTTC
TRBJ1-2 . TRBV5-6 CASSLPRSNYGYTF TGTGCCAGCAGCTTGCCCAGGTCTAACTATGGCTACACCTTC
TRBJ2-7 TRBD1 TRBV2 CASSSSPGTGVQQYF TGTGCCAGCAGCAGCTCCCCCGGGACAGGGGTCCAGCAGTACTTC
TRBJ2-1 TRBD1 TRBV9 CASSVVRQGGYNEQFF TGTGCCAGCAGCGTAGTACGACAGGGGGGGTACAATGAGCAGTTCTTC
TRBJ1-1 . TRBV5-1 CASSLTVGNTEAFF TGCGCCAGCAGCTTGACAGTGGGGAACACTGAAGCTTTCTTT
TRBJ2-6 . TRBV19 CASSIDPEGFYSGANVLTF TGTGCCAGTAGTATAGATCCCGAGGGTTTCTACTCTGGGGCCAACGTCCTGACTTTC
TRBJ2-7 TRBD2 TRBV5-1 CASSSAPGLAGGHEQYF TGCGCCAGCAGCTCGGCCCCGGGACTAGCGGGAGGCCACGAGCAGTACTTC
TRBJ2-7 . TRBV29-1 CSVGGHYEQYF TGCAGCGTTGGAGGACACTACGAGCAGTACTTC
TRBJ2-7 . TRBV7-9 CASSPPPPGIFYEQYF TGTGCCAGCAGCCCACCCCCCCCCGGGATCTTCTACGAGCAGTACTTC
TRBJ2-7 TRBD2 TRBV2 CARGTSGTYEQYF TGTGCCAGAGGGACTAGCGGGACCTACGAGCAGTACTTC
TRBJ2-5 TRBD1 TRBV7-8 CASSITGGETQYF TGTGCCAGCAGTATAACAGGGGGAGAGACCCAGTACTTC
TRBJ2-7 TRBD1 TRBV2 CASAPGTGGPEQYF TGTGCCAGTGCACCCGGGACAGGGGGCCCCGAGCAGTACTTC
TRBJ2-1 . TRBV7-7 CASSLGPLAGGNEQFF TGTGCCAGCAGCTTAGGTCCTCTGGCAGGTGGCAATGAGCAGTTCTTC
TRBJ2-5 . TRBV5-6 CASSYSETQYF TGTGCCAGCAGCTATTCGGAGACCCAGTACTTC
TRBJ1-1 TRBD1 TRBV15 CATSREWTGGAGTEAFF TGTGCCACCAGCAGAGAGTGGACAGGGGGCGCTGGCACTGAAGCTTTCTTT
TRBJ1-1 TRBD1 TRBV7-9 CASSLQGSEAFF TGTGCCAGCAGCCTACAGGGGTCTGAAGCTTTCTTT
TRBJ2-1 TRBD2 TRBV5-6 CASRFRTSGGYNEQFF TGTGCCAGCAGGTTTCGGACTAGCGGGGGCTACAATGAGCAGTTCTTC
TRBJ2-7 TRBD1 TRBV5-4 CASSLEGTGGDEQYF TGTGCCAGCAGCTTGGAGGGGACAGGGGGCGACGAGCAGTACTTC
TRBJ1-1 TRBD1 TRBV5-1 CASSLTGGAATEAFF TGCGCCAGCAGCTTAACAGGGGGCGCGGCCACTGAAGCTTTCTTT
TRBJ2-5 TRBD1 TRBV9 CASSAGTDQETQYF TGTGCCAGCAGCGCCGGGACAGATCAAGAGACCCAGTACTTC
TRBJ2-3 . TRBV5-1 CASSLSSVADTQYF TGCGCCAGCAGCTTGTCTAGCGTAGCAGATACGCAGTATTTT
TRBJ2-3 . TRBV4-2 CASSFSDTQYF TGTGCCAGCAGCTTCTCAGATACGCAGTATTTT
TRBJ2-5 . TRBV27 CASSFSGASEKTQYF TGTGCCAGCAGTTTTAGCGGAGCCTCAGAGAAGACCCAGTACTTC
TRBJ2-7 TRBD2 TRBV5-1 CASSPTSGSDEQYF TGCGCCAGCAGTCCGACTAGCGGGAGTGACGAGCAGTACTTC
TRBJ1-2 . TRBV30 CAWSPANYGYTF TGTGCCTGGAGTCCTGCGAACTATGGCTACACCTTC
TRBJ2-3 TRBD2 TRBV11-1 CASSWGGPRTDTQYF TGTGCCAGCAGCTGGGGGGGACCTCGCACAGATACGCAGTATTTT
TRBJ2-3 . TRBV28 CASSRTDTQYF TGTGCCAGCAGCAGGACAGATACGCAGTATTTT
TRBJ2-7 TRBD1 TRBV25-1 CASSPLGDRTYEQYF TGTGCCAGCAGTCCCCTGGGGGACAGGACCTACGAGCAGTACTTC
TRBJ2-1 TRBD2 TRBV10-2 CASRETSNDNEQFF TGCGCCAGCAGAGAGACTAGCAACGACAATGAGCAGTTCTTC
TRBJ2-3 TRBD2 TRBV13 CASRSGTSGTDTQYF TGTGCCAGTCGCTCCGGGACTAGCGGCACAGATACGCAGTATTTT
TRBJ2-1 TRBD2 TRBV18 CASSSTSGGYNEQFF TGTGCCAGCTCATCGACTAGCGGGGGGTACAATGAGCAGTTCTTC
TRBJ2-2 . TRBV7-9 CASTRNTGELFF TGTGCCAGCACTCGGAACACCGGGGAGCTGTTTTTT
TRBJ1-5 . TRBV29-1 CSVVQGTNQPQHF TGCAGCGTCGTACAGGGAACCAATCAGCCCCAGCATTTT
TRBJ1-2 TRBD1 TRBV15 CATSRDRGRDYGYTF TGTGCCACCAGCAGAGATAGGGGGCGGGACTATGGCTACACCTTC
TRBJ2-1 . TRBV5-4 CASSLDTGRVTFF TGTGCCAGCAGCCTGGACACAGGGAGGGTTACGTTCTTC
TRBJ1-2 TRBD1 TRBV5-6 CASSLESQGASLLYGYTF TGTGCCAGCAGCTTGGAAAGTCAGGGGGCGAGCCTCCTCTATGGCTACACCTTC
TRBJ2-5 TRBD1 TRBV5-6 CASSLVSGGNRETQYF TGTGCCAGCAGCTTGGTCTCAGGGGGCAATAGAGAGACCCAGTACTTC
TRBJ1-5 . TRBV28 CASSFSGFSNQPQHF TGTGCCAGCAGTTTTTCGGGATTTAGCAATCAGCCCCAGCATTTT